Below are 19 T cell receptor beta chains sequenced from a single sample in a study of T cells in Graves' hyperthyroidism and ophthalmopathy. RNA transcripts provided the source from which TCR beta CDR3 regions were amplified. With the HTBI primer set, the TCR CDR3 went through a first round of RT-PCR. TCRdb ran MiXCR on the multiplex PCR reads and lists one entry per CDR3 protein. Of almost 600,000 distinct CDR3 sequences listed, under 60% are singletons. The sequenced sample was peripheral blood or thyroid tissue (not recorded which). Every receptor here comes from a woman aged 18-29 years with Graves' hyperthyroidism.

The chain links TRBV13 to TRBJ1-5; unclear D gene. Trimming shortened V by 5 bases and J by 15 bases, and 20 bases separated the two germline ends. Germline loops: CDR1 PRHDT, CDR2 FYEKMQ (reference sequence). This CDR3 has 13 amino acids. The CDR3 sequence: CASSVEPEGARHF. The DNA of the CDR3 is TGTGCCAGCAGCGTAGAACCGGAGGGCGCCCGGCATTTT.

V gene TRBV7-9 combines with J gene TRBJ2-7, with TRBD1 matching over 10 bases. Trimming removed 5 bases from V and 3 bases from J; junction bases left unmatched: 13. This CDR3 spans 17 amino acids. The germline CDR1 and CDR2 sequences are SEHNR and FQNEAQ (reference sequence). The CDR3 DNA sequence: TGTGCCAGCAGCCCGGCCCGGACAGGGGGAGTAAACTACGAGCAGTACTTC. This encodes CASSPARTGGVNYEQYF.

The V gene is TRBV20-1, the J gene TRBJ1-2, with 7 bases matching TRBD1. The V and J ends lost 1 base and 4 bases, in that order; junction bases with no gene match: 6. Germline CDR1 reads DFQATT; CDR2 reads SNEGSKA (reference sequence). The CDR3 is 14 residues long. CDR3 DNA sequence: TGCAGTGCTAGAGTAGGGGACAGAACCTATGGCTACACCTTC. This encodes CSARVGDRTYGYTF.

As concerns this clonotype: One end of the junction fails to match germline, which may point to a read error. This chain connects TRBV7-6 to TRBJ2-5; 9 bases match TRBD1. The CDR3 is made up of 14 amino acids. Germline assignment: CDR1 SGHVS and CDR2 FNYEAQ. The CDR3, as DNA: TGTGCCAGCAGCTTGGAGACAGGGGGAGAGACCCAGTGCTTC. Protein: CASSLETGGETQCF. The full variable domain, rest sourced from reference TRBV7-6 and TRBJ2-5, is GAGVSQSPRYKVTKRGQDVALRCDPISGHVSLYWYRQALGQGPEFLTYFNYEAQQDKSGLPNDRFSAERPEGSISTLTIQRTEQRDSAMYRCASSLETGGETQCFGPGTRLLVL.

This chain links TRBV5-1 with TRBJ2-1; D possibly corresponds to TRBD1 (5 bases). The CDR3 length is 15 residues. Germline V gives CDR1 SGHRS, CDR2 YFSETQ. The V gene lost 0 bases and the J gene lost 3 bases, with 10 bases spanning the gap. This CDR3 is CASSLGTHSYNEQFF. The CDR3 region has the DNA TGCGCCAGCAGCTTGGGGACACACAGCTACAATGAGCAGTTCTTC.

The V call is TRBV6-1, the J call TRBJ2-5; maybe TRBD1 (5 bases). TRBJ2-1 matches the DNA end more closely, so the J call is doubtful. The germline V gene encodes CDR1 MNHNS and CDR2 SASEGT. This CDR3 is 10 amino acids long. The CDR3, as DNA: TGTGCCAGCAGGAAGGGGGAGCAGTTCTTC. Translated, it gives CASRKGEQFF.

This clonotype came up a few times. This chain uses TRBV6-6 with TRBJ2-5; unclear D gene. CDR1 MNHNY and CDR2 SVGAGI come from the germline V gene (reference sequence). Trimming cost V 0 bases and J 3 bases, with 11 bases left between them. The CDR3 consists of 15 residues. CDR3 amino acids: CASSYSFSLKETQYF. CDR3 coding DNA: TGTGCCAGCAGTTACTCTTTTAGCTTAAAAGAGACCCAGTACTTC.

The chain is built from TRBV7-9 and TRBJ2-3; a weak D match, TRBD2 (5 bases). Trimming stripped 1 base from V and 5 bases from J, with 7 bases between. The germline CDR1 and CDR2 sequences are SEHNR and FQNEAQ (reference sequence). CDR3 length: 13 amino acids. In DNA, the CDR3 is TGTGCCAGCAGCTTAGGGGAGATAGATACGCAGTATTTT. This codes for CASSLGEIDTQYF.

This clonotype was detected once. One end of the junction is discordant with germline, which a read error may explain. The chain combines TRBV7-9 with TRBJ2-5; D uncertain. Per the germline V gene, CDR1 is SEHNR and CDR2 is FQNEAQ (reference sequence). The CDR3 is made up of 12 amino acids. The chain's CDR3 is CASSPDVEPQYF. CDR3 DNA sequence: TGTGCCAGCAGCCCCGACGTAGAGCCCCAGTACTTC.

This clonotype was counted ten times or more. The V call is TRBV5-1, the J call TRBJ1-5; D not resolved. Germline V gene sequence: CDR1 SGHRS, CDR2 YFSETQ. The CDR3 extends over 14 amino acids. V was shortened by 4 bases and J by 4 bases, with 12 bases between the two germline ends. CDR3 bases: TGCGCCAGCAGCCCGGGTAGCAGTAATCAGCCCCAGCATTTT. It translates to CASSPGSSNQPQHF.

This clonotype has a handful of counts. The chain has TRBV6-5 and TRBJ2-7; 7 nucleotides align to TRBD2. CDR3 length: 15 residues. Germline lookup yields CDR1 MNHEY and CDR2 SVGAGI. J gave up 2 bases and V 5 bases, and 9 bases lay outside the gene matches. Here the CDR3 reads CASSPSGASTYEQYF. The CDR3 bases are TGTGCCAGCAGTCCTAGCGGAGCCTCGACCTACGAGCAGTACTTC.

This clonotype came up many times. The chain couples TRBV20-1 to TRBJ1-5; D is ambiguous. There are 13 residues in the CDR3. The V end lost 0 bases, the J end lost 6 bases, and 9 bases lay between the germline ends. Germline-derived CDR1 and CDR2 are DFQATT and SNEGSKA (reference sequence). CDR3: CSARETASQPQHF. CDR3 in DNA: TGCAGTGCTAGAGAGACGGCCAGTCAGCCCCAGCATTTT.

This clonotype was seen repeatedly, ten times or more. The CDR3 DNA is TGTGCCAGTCGCCGGGGCCTAAATGAAAAACTGTTTTTT. Protein sequence: CASRRGLNEKLFF. This rearrangement joins TRBV19 to TRBJ1-4; D perhaps matches TRBD1 (5 bases). The CDR3 runs 13 residues. V shed 8 bases and J shed 5 bases, with 12 bases lying between them. CDR1 is LNHDA and CDR2 is SQIVND in the germline V gene (reference sequence).

This clonotype was counted between two and nine times. Sequence at one end of the junction differs from germline and may be a read error. The genes are TRBV7-3 and TRBJ2-7; 10 bases line up with TRBD1. Germline assignment: CDR1 SGHTA and CDR2 FQGTGA. CDR3 length: 13 residues. The CDR3: CASSLTGGDEQYF. Written as DNA, the CDR3 is TGCGCCAGCAGCTTGACAGGGGGCGACGAGCAGTACTTC.

This clonotype was recorded at least ten times. The rearrangement joins TRBV9 to TRBJ1-6, with 7 bases matching TRBD1. V trimming: 3 bases; J trimming: 10 bases; junction bases outside the gene matches: 10. This CDR3 region has 15 residues. Germline V gene sequence: CDR1 SGDLS, CDR2 YYNGEE. The CDR3 nucleotides read TGTGCCAGCAGCGCCTCGGGACAGTTAATATCACCCCTCCACTTT. Encoded protein: CASSASGQLISPLHF.

This chain uses TRBV18 with TRBJ1-4; no clear D. Germline V CDR1 and CDR2: KGHSH, LQKENI. The CDR3 covers 13 residues. The V end lost 0 bases, the J end lost 8 bases, and 7 bases lay between the germline ends. The CDR3 DNA reads as TGTGCCAGCTCACCACCAATCGGGGAAAAACTGTTTTTT. Protein: CASSPPIGEKLFF.

Many counts were recorded for this clonotype. This chain connects TRBV29-1 to TRBJ1-1; D remains unclear. Looked up from germline, CDR1 is SQVTM and CDR2 is ANQGSEA. V lost 5 bases and J 0 bases, leaving 13 bases between the germline ends. The CDR3 length is 14 residues. The CDR3 coding sequence is TGCAGCGTTCTGGCACACCCGCTGAACACTGAAGCTTTCTTT. This codes for CSVLAHPLNTEAFF.

This clonotype was recorded many times. The chain links TRBV11-3 to TRBJ1-2, with unresolved D. Trimming cost V 5 bases and J 4 bases, with 8 bases left between them. CDR3 size: 12 residues. The germline V gene encodes CDR1 SGHNT and CDR2 YENEEA. The CDR3 sequence: CASSPGFYGYTF. The CDR3 coding sequence is TGTGCCAGCAGCCCCGGCTTCTATGGCTACACCTTC.

Notes on this clonotype: As the CDR3 is not closed by the conserved phenylalanine or tryptophan, this likely results from a read error. Because the CDR3's place on the DNA is in doubt, the DNA is left out and the CDR3 is given as listed by TCRdb. This chain uses TRBV7-9 with TRBJ1-2; the table's D call, TRBD1, has no DNA check behind it. The CDR3 region is 8 residues in length, termini included. Germline V gene lookup returns CDR1 SEHNR and CDR2 FQNEAQ (reference sequence). The CDR3 spells CASSSPGQ.